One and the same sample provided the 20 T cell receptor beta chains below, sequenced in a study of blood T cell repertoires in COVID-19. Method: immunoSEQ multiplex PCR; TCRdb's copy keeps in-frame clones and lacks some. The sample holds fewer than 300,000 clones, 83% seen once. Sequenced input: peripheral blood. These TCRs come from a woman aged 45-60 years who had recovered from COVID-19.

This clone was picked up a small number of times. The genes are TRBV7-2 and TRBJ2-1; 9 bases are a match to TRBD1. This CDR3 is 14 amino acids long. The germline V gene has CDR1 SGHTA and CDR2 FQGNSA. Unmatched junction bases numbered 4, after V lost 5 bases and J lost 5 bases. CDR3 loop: CASSLRTGDNEQFF. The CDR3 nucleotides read TGTGCCAGCAGCCTGCGGACAGGGGACAATGAGCAGTTCTTC.

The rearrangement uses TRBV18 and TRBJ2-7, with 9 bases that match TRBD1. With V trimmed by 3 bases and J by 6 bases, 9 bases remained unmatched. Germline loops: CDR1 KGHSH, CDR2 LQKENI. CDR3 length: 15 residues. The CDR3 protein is CASSPAGQGKLEQYF. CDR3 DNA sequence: TGTGCCAGCTCACCCGCCGGACAGGGGAAGCTCGAGCAGTACTTC.

The CDR3 sequence: CASSFRGRSTDTQYF. Here the CDR3 DNA reads TGTGCCAGCAGCTTCAGGGGTCGGTCCACAGATACGCAGTATTTT. The chain is built from TRBV7-2 and TRBJ2-3; TRBD1 is a possible D gene (6 bases). CDR3 length equals 15 residues. V lost 3 bases to trimming and J lost 2 bases, with 12 bases between them. CDR1 and CDR2 (germline): SGHTA, FQGNSA.

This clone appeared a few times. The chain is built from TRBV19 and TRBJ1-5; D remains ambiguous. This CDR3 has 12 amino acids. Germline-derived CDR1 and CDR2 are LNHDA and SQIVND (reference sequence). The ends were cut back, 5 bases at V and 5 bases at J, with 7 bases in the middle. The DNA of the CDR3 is TGTGCCAGTAGTCCTCCTTATCAGCCCCAGCATTTT. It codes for CASSPPYQPQHF.

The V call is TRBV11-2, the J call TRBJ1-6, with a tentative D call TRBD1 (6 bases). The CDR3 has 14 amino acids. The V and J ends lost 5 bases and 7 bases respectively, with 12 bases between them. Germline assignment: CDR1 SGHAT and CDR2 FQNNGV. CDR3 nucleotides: TGTGCCAGCAGCCGACAGGTCCTAAATTCACCCCTCCACTTT. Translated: CASSRQVLNSPLHF.

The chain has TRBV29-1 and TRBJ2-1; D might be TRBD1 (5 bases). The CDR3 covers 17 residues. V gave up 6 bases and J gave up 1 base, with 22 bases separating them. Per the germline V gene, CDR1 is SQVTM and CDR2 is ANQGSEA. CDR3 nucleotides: TGCAGCGTCGTAACTCCAGGGTGGGGAAGTTCCTACAATGAGCAGTTCTTC. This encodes CSVVTPGWGSSYNEQFF.

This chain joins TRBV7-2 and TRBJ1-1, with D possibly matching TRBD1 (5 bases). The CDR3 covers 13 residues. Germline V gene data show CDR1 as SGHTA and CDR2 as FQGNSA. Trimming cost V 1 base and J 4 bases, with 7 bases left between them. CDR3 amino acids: CASSLERGTEAFF. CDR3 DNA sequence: TGTGCCAGCAGCTTAGAAAGGGGCACTGAAGCTTTCTTT.

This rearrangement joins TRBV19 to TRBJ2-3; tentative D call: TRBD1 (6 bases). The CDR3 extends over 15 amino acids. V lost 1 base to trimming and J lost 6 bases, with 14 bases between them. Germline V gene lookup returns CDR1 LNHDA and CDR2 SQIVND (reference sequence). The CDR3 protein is CASSIGGGAADTQYF. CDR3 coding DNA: TGTGCCAGTAGTATAGGTGGGGGCGCCGCGGATACGCAGTATTTT.

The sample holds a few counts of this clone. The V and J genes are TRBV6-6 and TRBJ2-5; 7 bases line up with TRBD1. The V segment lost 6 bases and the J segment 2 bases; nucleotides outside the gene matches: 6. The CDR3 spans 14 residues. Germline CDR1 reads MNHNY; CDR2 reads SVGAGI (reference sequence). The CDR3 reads CASRKGAGQETQYF. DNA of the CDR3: TGTGCCAGCAGGAAGGGGGCTGGACAAGAGACCCAGTACTTC.

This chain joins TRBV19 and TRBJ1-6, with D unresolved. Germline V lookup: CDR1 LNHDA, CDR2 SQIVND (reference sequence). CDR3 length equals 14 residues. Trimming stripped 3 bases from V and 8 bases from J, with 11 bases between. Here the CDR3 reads CASSIFGVDSPLHF. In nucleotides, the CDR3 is TGTGCCAGTAGTATCTTCGGGGTTGATTCACCCCTCCACTTT.

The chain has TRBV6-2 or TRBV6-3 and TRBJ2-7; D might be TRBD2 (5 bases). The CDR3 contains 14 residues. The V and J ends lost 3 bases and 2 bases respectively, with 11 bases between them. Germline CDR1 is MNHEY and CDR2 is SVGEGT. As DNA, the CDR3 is TGTGCCAGCAGTTATGTAACGGGGACCTACGAGCAGTACTTC. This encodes CASSYVTGTYEQYF.

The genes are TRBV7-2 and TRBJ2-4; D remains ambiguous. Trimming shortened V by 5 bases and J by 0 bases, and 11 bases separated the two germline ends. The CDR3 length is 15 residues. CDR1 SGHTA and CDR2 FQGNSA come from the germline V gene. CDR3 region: CASSDSSLAKNIQYF. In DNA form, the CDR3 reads TGTGCCAGCAGCGACTCGAGCCTAGCCAAAAACATTCAGTACTTC.

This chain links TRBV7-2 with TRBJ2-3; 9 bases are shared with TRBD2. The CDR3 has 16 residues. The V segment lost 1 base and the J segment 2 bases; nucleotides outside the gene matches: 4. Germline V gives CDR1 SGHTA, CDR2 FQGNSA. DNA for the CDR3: TGTGCCAGCAGCTTAGTTGGCGGGGGGGCCACAGATACGCAGTATTTT. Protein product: CASSLVGGGATDTQYF.

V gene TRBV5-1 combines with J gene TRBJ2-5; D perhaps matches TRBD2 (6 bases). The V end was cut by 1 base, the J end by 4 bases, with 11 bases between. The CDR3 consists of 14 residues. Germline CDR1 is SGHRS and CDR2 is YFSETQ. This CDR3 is CASSLLPGAETQYF. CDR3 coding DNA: TGCGCCAGCAGCTTGTTGCCGGGAGCAGAGACCCAGTACTTC.

Here the CDR3 reads CASRRGQGEQFF. CDR3 sequence (DNA): TGTGCCAGCAGAAGGGGGCAGGGAGAGCAGTTCTTC. This chain joins TRBV7-8 and TRBJ2-1; 7 positions match TRBD1. Looked up from germline, CDR1 is SGHVS and CDR2 is FQNEAQ. The length of the CDR3 is 12 residues. With V trimmed by 6 bases and J by 10 bases, 6 bases remained unmatched.

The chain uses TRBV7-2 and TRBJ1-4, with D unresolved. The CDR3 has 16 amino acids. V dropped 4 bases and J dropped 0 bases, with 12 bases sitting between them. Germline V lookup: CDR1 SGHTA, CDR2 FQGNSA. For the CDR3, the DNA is TGTGCCAGCAGCTCCGGTTCCGTCGCAACTAATGAAAAACTGTTTTTT. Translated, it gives CASSSGSVATNEKLFF.

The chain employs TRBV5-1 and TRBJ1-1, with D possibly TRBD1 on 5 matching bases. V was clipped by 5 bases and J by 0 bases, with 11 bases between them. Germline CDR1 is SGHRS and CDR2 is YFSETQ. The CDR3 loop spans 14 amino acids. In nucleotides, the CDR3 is TGCGCCAGCAGGCGATCGGGGGTGAACACTGAAGCTTTCTTT. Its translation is CASRRSGVNTEAFF. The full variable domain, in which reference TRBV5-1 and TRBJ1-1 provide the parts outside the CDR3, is KAGVTQTPRYLIKTRGQQVTLSCSPISGHRSVSWYQQTPGQGLQFLFEYFSETQRNKGNFPGRFSGRQFSNSRSEMNVSTLELGDSALYLCASRRSGVNTEAFFGQGTRLTVV.

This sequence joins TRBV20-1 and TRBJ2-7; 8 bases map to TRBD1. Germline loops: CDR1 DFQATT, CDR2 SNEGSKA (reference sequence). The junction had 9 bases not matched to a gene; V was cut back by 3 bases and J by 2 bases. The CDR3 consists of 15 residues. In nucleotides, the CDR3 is TGCAGTGCTAGTCCTGGGACAGGAATCCCCTACGAGCAGTACTTC. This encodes CSASPGTGIPYEQYF.

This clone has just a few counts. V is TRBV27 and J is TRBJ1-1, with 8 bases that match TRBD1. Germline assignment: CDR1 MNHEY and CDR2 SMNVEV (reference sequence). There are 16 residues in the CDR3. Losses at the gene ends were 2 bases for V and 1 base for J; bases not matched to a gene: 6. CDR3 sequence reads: CASSLDDRGRNTEAFF. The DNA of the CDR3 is TGTGCCAGCAGTTTAGACGACAGGGGTCGGAACACTGAAGCTTTCTTT.

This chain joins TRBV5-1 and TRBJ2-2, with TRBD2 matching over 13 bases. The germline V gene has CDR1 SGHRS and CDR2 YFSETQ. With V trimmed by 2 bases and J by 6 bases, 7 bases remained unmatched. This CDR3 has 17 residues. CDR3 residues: CASSLGLAGVSSGELFF. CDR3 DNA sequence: TGCGCCAGCAGCTTAGGACTAGCGGGAGTATCTTCCGGGGAGCTGTTTTTT.